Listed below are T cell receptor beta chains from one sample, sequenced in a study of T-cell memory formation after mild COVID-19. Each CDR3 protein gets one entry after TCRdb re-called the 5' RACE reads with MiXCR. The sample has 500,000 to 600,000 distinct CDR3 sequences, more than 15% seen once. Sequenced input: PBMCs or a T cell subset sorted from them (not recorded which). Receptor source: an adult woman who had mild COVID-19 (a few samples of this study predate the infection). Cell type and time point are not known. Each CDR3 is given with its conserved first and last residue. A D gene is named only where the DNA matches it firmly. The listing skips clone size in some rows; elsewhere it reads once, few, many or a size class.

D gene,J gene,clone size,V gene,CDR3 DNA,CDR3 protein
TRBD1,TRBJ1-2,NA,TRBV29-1,TGCAGCGTCCAGGGGGTAGGGATTGGCTACACCTTC,CSVQGVGIGYTF
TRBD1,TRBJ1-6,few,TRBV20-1,TGCAGTGCTAGACCGGGACAGGGGTTCGGTTCACCCCTCCACTTT,CSARPGQGFGSPLHF
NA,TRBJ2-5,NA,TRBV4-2,TGTGCCAGCAGCCAAGATCGGGGTAGAGGAGAGACCCAGTACTTC,CASSQDRGRGETQYF
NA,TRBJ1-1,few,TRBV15,TGTGCCACCAATCGGGCCACTTCCACTGAAGCTTTCTTT,CATNRATSTEAFF
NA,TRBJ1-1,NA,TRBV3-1,TGTGCCAGCAGCCAAGCTACAGGGACCGAAGCTTTCTTT,CASSQATGTEAFF
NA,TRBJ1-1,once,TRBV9,TGTGCCAGCAGCCCAATGGGGGGTATGGGAACTGAAGCTTTCTTT,CASSPMGGMGTEAFF
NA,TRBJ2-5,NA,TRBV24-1,TGTGCCACCAGTGATTTGCTCCTAGGGGGACAAGAGACCCAGTACTTC,CATSDLLLGGQETQYF
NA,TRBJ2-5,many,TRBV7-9,TGTGCCAGCAGCTTCGGTCGTCGGGAGACCCAGTACTTC,CASSFGRRETQYF
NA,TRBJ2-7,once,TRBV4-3,TGCGCCAGCAGCCAAGATAGACAGCCGATCTCCTACGAGCAGTACTTC,CASSQDRQPISYEQYF
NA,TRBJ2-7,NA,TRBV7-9,TGTGCCAGCAGCTTCCCTAATGATTACGAGCAGTACTTC,CASSFPNDYEQYF
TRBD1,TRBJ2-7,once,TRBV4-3,TGCGCCAGCAGCATGGGGACAGCCTCCTACGAGCAGTACTTC,CASSMGTASYEQYF
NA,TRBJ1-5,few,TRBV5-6,TGTGCCAGCAGCTGGGCGGATCAGCCCCAGCATTTT,CASSWADQPQHF
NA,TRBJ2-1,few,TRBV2,TGTGCCAGCAGGACTACAGGGACAAATGAGCAGTTCTTC,CASRTTGTNEQFF
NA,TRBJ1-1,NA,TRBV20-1,TGCAGTTACCCGGGGGCCCTCCTGAACACTGAAGCTTTCTTT,CSYPGALLNTEAFF
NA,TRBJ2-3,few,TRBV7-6,TGTGCCAGCAGCTTAGAGGCGGTCTATAGCACAGATACGCAGTATTTT,CASSLEAVYSTDTQYF
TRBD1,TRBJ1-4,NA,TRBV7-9,TGTGCCAGCAGCCCCCGCCGGACAGGGAGGGGTGAAAAACTGTTTTTT,CASSPRRTGRGEKLFF
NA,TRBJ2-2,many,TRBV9,TGTGCCAGCAGCGTGACACAGGGAGGCACCGGGGAGCTGTTTTTT,CASSVTQGGTGELFF
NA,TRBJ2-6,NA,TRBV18,TGTGCCAGCTCACCACCGTTGGGGCCACGACGCCTACCTGGGGCCAACGTCCTGACTTTC,CASSPPLGPRRLPGANVLTF
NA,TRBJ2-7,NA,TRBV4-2,TGTGCCAGCAGCCAAGGCGGGACTGGTGAGCAGTACTTC,CASSQGGTGEQYF
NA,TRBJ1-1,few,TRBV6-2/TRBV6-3,TGTGCCAGCAGTTATATCTTGAACACTGAAGCTTTCTTT,CASSYILNTEAFF
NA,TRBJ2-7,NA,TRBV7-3,TGTGCCAGCAGCTTAAGGAGAGGAGACGAGCAGTACTTC,CASSLRRGDEQYF
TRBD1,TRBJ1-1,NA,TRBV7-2,TGTGCCAGCAGCGGAACCGGGACAGGGTTAGGGGCTTTCTTT,CASSGTGTGLGAFF
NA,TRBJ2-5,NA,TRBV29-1,TGCAGCGTTGCTCCAGGGCAGGCGCAGACCCAGTACTTC,CSVAPGQAQTQYF
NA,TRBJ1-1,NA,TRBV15,TGTGCCACCAGCAGAGATCCGGCGGGACATGAAGCTTTCTTT,CATSRDPAGHEAFF
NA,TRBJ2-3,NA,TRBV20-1,TGCAGTGCCAGGGACGCACGGGCGACAGATACGCAGTATTTT,CSARDARATDTQYF
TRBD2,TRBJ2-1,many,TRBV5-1,TGCGCCAGCAGCTTGGTTGGGGGGGTTGAGCAGTTCTTC,CASSLVGGVEQFF
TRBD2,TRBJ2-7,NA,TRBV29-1,TGCAGCGTTGAAGTGGCTAGCGGGAGAGGAGGGGAGCAGTACTTC,CSVEVASGRGGEQYF
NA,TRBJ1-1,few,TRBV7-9,TGTGCCAGCAGCTTATCCAGGACGGAGAACACTGAAGCTTTCTTT,CASSLSRTENTEAFF
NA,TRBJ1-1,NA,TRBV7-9,TGTGCCATTAGAGGGGGGGCTTTCTTT,CAIRGGAFF
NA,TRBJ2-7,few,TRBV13,TGTGCCAGCAGGGTAGGACGGGGCGGGAACTCCTACGAGCAGTACTTC,CASRVGRGGNSYEQYF
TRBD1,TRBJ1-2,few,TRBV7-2,TGTGCCAGCAGCTTAGGACAGGGATTTTACTATGGCTACACCTTC,CASSLGQGFYYGYTF
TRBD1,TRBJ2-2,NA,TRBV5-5,TGTGCCAGCAGCCTGGTCGGGACAGGGGCCGGGGAGCTGTTTTTT,CASSLVGTGAGELFF
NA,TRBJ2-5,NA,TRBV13,TGTGCCAGCAACCAGGGGGGAGAAGAGACCCAGTACTTC,CASNQGGEETQYF
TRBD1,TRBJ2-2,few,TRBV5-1,TGCGCCAGCAGCTTTCCGGGACAGGGGGTGACCGGGGAGCTGTTTTTT,CASSFPGQGVTGELFF
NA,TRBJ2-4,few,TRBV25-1,TGTGCCAGCAGTGACGGGAGCTGGGAAAACATTCAGTACTTC,CASSDGSWENIQYF
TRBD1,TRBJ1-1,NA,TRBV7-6,TGTGCCAGCAGCTTAGCGCGGGACAGGAACACTGAAGCTTTCTTT,CASSLARDRNTEAFF
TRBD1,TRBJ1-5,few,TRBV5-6,TGTGCCAGCAGCTTTAGGGACAGGGCCGATCAGCCCCAGCATTTT,CASSFRDRADQPQHF
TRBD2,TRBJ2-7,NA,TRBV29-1,TGCAGCGTTGAAGATCTGGCGGGAGGCTACGAGCAGTACTTC,CSVEDLAGGYEQYF
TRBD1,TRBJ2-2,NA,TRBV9,TGTGCCAGCAGCGTCAGTCGAGCGCGGGACAGGGTACAGGGAGGGGAGCTGTTTTTT,CASSVSRARDRVQGGELFF
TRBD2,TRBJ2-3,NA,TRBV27,TGTGCCAGCAGCCGGAACCCGGCGACTAGCGGGTACACAGATACGCAGTATTTT,CASSRNPATSGYTDTQYF
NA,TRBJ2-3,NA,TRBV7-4,TGTGCCAGCAGCGACATCCGCGGTCGGACAGATACGCAGTATTTT,CASSDIRGRTDTQYF
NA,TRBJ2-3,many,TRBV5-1,TGCGCCAGCAGCTTCCTAGCCCCAGATACGCAGTATTTT,CASSFLAPDTQYF